These 17 T cell receptor beta chains were all obtained from the same sample, sequenced in a study of CD8+CD57+ T cells in acquired aplastic anemia. CD8+CD57+ cell expansion had been shown by flow cytometry in patients chosen for sequencing. The template for TCR beta VDJ and CDR3 sequence profiling was genomic DNA. TCRdb reprocessed the reads via MiXCR and lists one record per CDR3 protein. The repertoire includes approximately 80,000 distinct CDR3 sequences, 55% to 75% of them detected once, and 80% to 90% sits in the top ten. Sequenced: sorted CD4+, CD8+, or CD8+CD57+ T cells (not recorded which) from PBMCs. The receptors here all came from a human donor with aplastic anemia.

For this clonotype: Just one base apart from a much larger clone, this may be a read error. CDR3 nucleotide sequence: TGCGCCAGCAGCGCACCGGGACGGACTGAAGCTTTCTTT. Its protein product is CASSAPGRTEAFF. The chain employs TRBV5-1 and TRBJ1-1; weak D call: TRBD1 (5 bases). Germline V lookup: CDR1 SGHRS, CDR2 YFSETQ. The ends were cut back, 4 bases at V and 5 bases at J, with 12 bases in the middle. This CDR3 contains 13 residues.

The gene calls are TRBV5-6 and TRBJ1-1; tentative D call: TRBD1 (5 bases). Germline V gene lookup returns CDR1 SGHDT and CDR2 YYEEEE. V lost 9 bases to trimming and J lost 4 bases, with 16 bases between them. CDR3 length equals 13 residues. The chain's CDR3 is CATSGTGRTEAFF. CDR3 nucleotide sequence: TGTGCCACCTCCGGGACGGGGCGCACTGAAGCTTTCTTT.

The genes are TRBV12-3 or TRBV12-4 and TRBJ1-1, with D uncertain. Trimming shortened V by 6 bases and J by 3 bases, and 8 bases separated the two germline ends. This CDR3 comprises 12 residues. The CDR3 spells CASSPSDTEAFF. The CDR3 region has the DNA TGTGCCAGCAGCCCTAGCGACACTGAAGCTTTCTTT.

This chain joins TRBV9 and TRBJ2-7, with D possibly called TRBD1 or TRBD2 (5 bases each). Germline lookup yields CDR1 SGDLS and CDR2 YYNGEE. Trimming removed 2 bases from V and 1 base from J, with 10 bases in between. The CDR3 length is 14 residues. The DNA of the CDR3 is TGTGCCAGCAGCGTGGGGGACCGATCCTACGAGCAGTACTTC. Translation: CASSVGDRSYEQYF.

A remark on this clonotype: Its ends do not fully match the called genes, so a read error is possible. Here the CDR3 DNA reads TGTGCCACCAGCACGGGCTCATGGACAGATCAAGAGATCCAGTACTTC. Translated: CATSTGSWTDQEIQYF. The genes are TRBV15 and TRBJ2-5; TRBD1 is a possible D gene (6 bases). The CDR3 consists of 16 residues. CDR1 is LNHNV, CDR2 YYDKDF, per germline (reference sequence).

This sequence joins TRBV5-1 and TRBJ1-4; TRBD1 is a possible D gene (5 bases). V was trimmed by 3 bases and J by 7 bases, leaving 13 bases between them. The CDR3 is 14 amino acids. CDR1 and CDR2 (germline): SGHRS, YFSETQ. The DNA for the CDR3 is TGCGCCAGCAGCTCAGGTAGGGGAGCTGAAAAACTGTTTTTT. It translates to CASSSGRGAEKLFF.

V usage is TRBV24-1 and J usage is TRBJ1-2, with D tentatively TRBD1 (5 bases). Trimming left V 1 base short and J 7 bases short, with 9 bases between. This CDR3 region has 13 residues. Germline lookup yields CDR1 KGHDR and CDR2 SFDVKD. CDR3 loop: CATSDFSGSGYTF. In DNA, the CDR3 is TGTGCCACCAGTGATTTCTCAGGGAGTGGCTACACCTTC.

The V and J genes are TRBV7-2 and TRBJ2-7; no clear D. The J call may be mistaken, given a closer DNA end match to TRBJ2-1. Germline V gene sequence: CDR1 SGHTA, CDR2 FQGNSA. This CDR3 has 15 residues. This chain's CDR3 is CASSPGGTTYNEQFF. DNA of the CDR3: TGTGCCAGCAGCCCGGGCGGAACCACCTACAATGAGCAGTTCTTC.

The chain has TRBV20-1 and TRBJ1-4; D is uncertain. The CDR3 has 13 amino acids. The V gene's germline CDR1 is DFQATT and CDR2 SNEGSKA (reference sequence). The V end was cut by 5 bases, the J end by 6 bases, with 13 bases between. CDR3 sequence reads: CSAPQASDEKLFF. For the CDR3, the DNA is TGCAGTGCTCCCCAGGCGTCTGATGAAAAACTGTTTTTT.

The gene calls are TRBV7-6 and TRBJ1-6; 7 nucleotides line up with TRBD1. The V gene end was trimmed by 1 base and the J gene end by 7 bases; junction bases not matched to a gene: 1. The CDR3 contains 14 residues. CDR1 SGHVS and CDR2 FNYEAQ come from the germline V gene. CDR3 loop: CASSLGTGNSPLHF. Here the CDR3 DNA reads TGTGCCAGCAGCTTAGGGACAGGCAATTCACCCCTCCACTTT.

Points on this clonotype: A junction boundary mismatches the germline segment, possibly from a read error. The rearrangement joins TRBV12-3 or TRBV12-4 to TRBJ2-1, with D perhaps matching TRBD1 (6 bases). This CDR3 contains 12 residues. CDR3 DNA sequence: TGTGCCAGCAGGTTAGGGGGCAATGAGCAGTTCTTC. Its translation: CASRLGGNEQFF.

The CDR3 DNA follows: TGTGCCAGCAGCTTGGGCCCGGAGGGAAAGGACTATGGCTACACCTTC. The encoded protein is CASSLGPEGKDYGYTF. The chain links TRBV7-6 to TRBJ1-2, with D unclear. The CDR3 has 16 residues. Germline V gene lookup returns CDR1 SGHVS and CDR2 FNYEAQ. The germline V and J ends were trimmed by 3 bases and 3 bases, with 17 bases remaining between them.

The chain carries TRBV15 and TRBJ2-7, with 8 bases matching TRBD2. With 0 bases clipped from V and 3 bases from J, the junction kept 7 bases outside the gene matches. The CDR3 extends over 16 amino acids. Germline CDR1 LNHNV, CDR2 YYDKDF (reference sequence). The CDR3 sequence: CATSRDIGLAVYEQYF. The CDR3 coding sequence is TGTGCCACCAGCAGAGATATCGGACTAGCTGTCTACGAGCAGTACTTC.

This chain uses TRBV10-3 with TRBJ2-5; D is undetermined. V lost 4 bases to trimming and J lost 3 bases, with 12 bases between them. The CDR3 consists of 14 residues. Germline loops: CDR1 ENHRY, CDR2 SYGVKD. The CDR3 sequence is CAISAENLKETQYF. CDR3 nucleotides: TGTGCCATCAGTGCGGAGAACCTTAAAGAGACCCAGTACTTC.

The chain uses TRBV2 and TRBJ1-1; TRBD1 matches 8 bases. CDR3 length: 13 residues. CDR1 is SNHLY, CDR2 FYNNEI, per germline. J was trimmed by 4 bases and V by 5 bases; bases with no gene match: 3. DNA of the CDR3: TGTGCCAGCAGTCTACAGGGGGTCACTGAAGCTTTCTTT. It translates to CASSLQGVTEAFF. Supplemented by reference TRBV2 and TRBJ1-1, the full variable domain reads EPEVTQTPSHQVTQMGQEVILRCVPISNHLYFYWYRQILGQKVEFLVSFYNNEISEKSEIFDDQFSVERPDGSNFTLKIRSTKLEDSAMYFCASSLQGVTEAFFGQGTRLTVV.

This clonotype came up once. The rearrangement uses TRBV10-3 and TRBJ2-6; D gene ambiguous. V was cut by 4 bases and J by 0 bases, with 10 bases left in between. CDR1 and CDR2 from the germline V gene are ENHRY and SYGVKD. CDR3 length equals 16 residues. CDR3: CAISGSVDSGANVLTF. DNA for the CDR3: TGTGCCATCAGTGGGTCGGTGGACTCTGGGGCCAACGTCCTGACTTTC.

The chain joins TRBV19 to TRBJ2-3, with D possibly called TRBD1 or TRBD2 (6 bases each). The V end was cut by 6 bases, the J end by 4 bases, with 8 bases between. Per the germline V gene, CDR1 is LNHDA and CDR2 is SQIVND (reference sequence). CDR3 size: 12 residues. CDR3 protein: CASREGADTQYF. The DNA of the CDR3 is TGTGCCAGTAGGGAGGGGGCAGATACGCAGTATTTT. The entire variable domain, with the rest obtained from reference TRBV19 and TRBJ2-3, is as follows: DGGITQSPKYLFRKEGQNVTLSCEQNLNHDAMYWYRQDPGQGLRLIYYSQIVNDFQKGDIAEGYSVSREKKESFPLTVTSAQKNPTAFYLCASREGADTQYFGPGTRLTVL.